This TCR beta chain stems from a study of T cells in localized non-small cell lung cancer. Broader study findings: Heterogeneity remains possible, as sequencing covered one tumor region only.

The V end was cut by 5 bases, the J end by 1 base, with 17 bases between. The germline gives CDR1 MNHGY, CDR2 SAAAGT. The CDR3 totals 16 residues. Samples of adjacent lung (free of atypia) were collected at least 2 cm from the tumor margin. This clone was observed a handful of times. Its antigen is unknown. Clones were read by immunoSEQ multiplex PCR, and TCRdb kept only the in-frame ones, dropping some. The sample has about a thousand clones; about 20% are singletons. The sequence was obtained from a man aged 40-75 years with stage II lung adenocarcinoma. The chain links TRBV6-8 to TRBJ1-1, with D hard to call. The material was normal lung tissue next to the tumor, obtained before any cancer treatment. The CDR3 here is CASSPTTSGANTEAFF. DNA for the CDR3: TGTGCCAGCAGTCCCACCACCTCGGGAGCGAACACTGAAGCTTTCTTT.